This T cell receptor (beta chain) comes out of a study of cytomegalovirus exposure and HLA in healthy donors. CDR1 SGDLS and CDR2 YYNGEE come from the germline V gene. Trimming shortened V by 0 bases and J by 9 bases, and 15 bases separated the two germline ends. The CDR3 spans 14 residues. Repertoires were generated with immunoSEQ multiplex PCR, while TCRdb's copy carries only in-frame clones and drops some. The table has about 190,000 clones, around 82% seen once; the top ten hold 2.5% to 3%. Material: PBMCs. The V and J genes are TRBV9 and TRBJ2-5; D gene ambiguous. This clonotype originated in a woman under 30 in good health and CMV-seropositive. The CDR3 protein is CASSVEPSSAAQYF. DNA of the CDR3: TGTGCCAGCAGCGTAGAGCCATCCTCCGCGGCCCAGTACTTC.